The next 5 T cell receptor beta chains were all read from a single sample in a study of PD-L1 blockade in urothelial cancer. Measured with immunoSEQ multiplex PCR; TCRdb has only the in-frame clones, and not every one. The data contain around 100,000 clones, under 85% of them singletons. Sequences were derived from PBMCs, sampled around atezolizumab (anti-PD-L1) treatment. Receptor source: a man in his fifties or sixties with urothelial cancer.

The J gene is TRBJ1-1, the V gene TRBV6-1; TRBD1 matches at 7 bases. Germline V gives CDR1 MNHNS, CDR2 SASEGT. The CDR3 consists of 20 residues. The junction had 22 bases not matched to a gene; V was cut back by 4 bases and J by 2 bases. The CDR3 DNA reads TGTGCCAGCAGTGGAAGAGTGCTAAGACAGGGCCCTACCTCTAACACTGAAGCTTTCTTT. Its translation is CASSGRVLRQGPTSNTEAFF.

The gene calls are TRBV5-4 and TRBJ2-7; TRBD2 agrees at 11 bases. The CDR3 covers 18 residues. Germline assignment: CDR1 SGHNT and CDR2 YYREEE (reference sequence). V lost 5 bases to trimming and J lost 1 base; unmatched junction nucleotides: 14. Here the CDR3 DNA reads TGTGCCAGCAGTCCCCCCGGGCTAGCGGGAGGCCGGTCCTACGAGCAGTACTTC. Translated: CASSPPGLAGGRSYEQYF.

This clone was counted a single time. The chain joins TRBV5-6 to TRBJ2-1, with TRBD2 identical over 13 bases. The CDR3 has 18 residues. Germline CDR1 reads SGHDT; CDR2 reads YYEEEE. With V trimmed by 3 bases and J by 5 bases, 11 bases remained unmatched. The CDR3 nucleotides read TGTGCCAGCAGCTCTCGAGGACTAGCGGGAGAGGAGGACAATGAGCAGTTCTTC. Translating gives CASSSRGLAGEEDNEQFF.

As DNA, the CDR3 is TGCGCCAGCAGCTCCGGGAACTATGGCTACACCTTC. This codes for CASSSGNYGYTF. The chain employs TRBV5-1 and TRBJ1-2; D uncertain. Trimming pared 3 bases from V and 2 bases from J, leaving 5 bases between. From germline, CDR1 is SGHRS and CDR2 YFSETQ. The length of the CDR3 is 12 residues.

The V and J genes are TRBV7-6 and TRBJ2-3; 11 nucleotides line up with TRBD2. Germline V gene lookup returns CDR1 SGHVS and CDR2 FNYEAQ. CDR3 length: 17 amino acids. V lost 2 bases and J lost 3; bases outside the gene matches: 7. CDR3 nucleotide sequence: TGTGCCAGCAGCTTATTGACTAGCGGGATGAAAACAGATACGCAGTATTTT. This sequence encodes CASSLLTSGMKTDTQYF.